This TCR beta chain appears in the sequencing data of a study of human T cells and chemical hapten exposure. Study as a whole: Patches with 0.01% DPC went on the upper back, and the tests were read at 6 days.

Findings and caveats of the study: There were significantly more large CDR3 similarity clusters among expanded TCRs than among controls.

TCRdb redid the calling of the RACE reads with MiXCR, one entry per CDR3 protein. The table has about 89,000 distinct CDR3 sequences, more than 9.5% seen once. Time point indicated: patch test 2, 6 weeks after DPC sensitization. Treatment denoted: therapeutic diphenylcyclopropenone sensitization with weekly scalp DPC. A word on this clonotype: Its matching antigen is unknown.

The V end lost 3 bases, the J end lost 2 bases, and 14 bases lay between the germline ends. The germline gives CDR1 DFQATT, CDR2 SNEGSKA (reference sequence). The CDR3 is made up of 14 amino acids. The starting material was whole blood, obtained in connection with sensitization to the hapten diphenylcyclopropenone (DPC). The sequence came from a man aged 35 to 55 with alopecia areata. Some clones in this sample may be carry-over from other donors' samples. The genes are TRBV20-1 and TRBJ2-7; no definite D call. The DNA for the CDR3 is TGCAGTGCTAGGGATGGACGAAGTCCCTACGAGCAGTACTTC. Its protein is CSARDGRSPYEQYF.